This T cell receptor beta chain was documented in a study of T cell changes during pregnancy in multiple sclerosis. The assay was immunoSEQ multiplex PCR, and TCRdb's table has in-frame clones only and misses some. In the table there are about 87,000 clones, roughly 93% of which are singletons. Between the trimmed V and J ends, which lost 2 bases and 5 bases, there was a span of 2 bases. This CDR3 spans 11 amino acids. Looked up from germline, CDR1 is SGHNT and CDR2 is YYREEE (reference sequence). The sequence came from a female donor in good health, enrolled as a control in a pregnancy study. The rearrangement uses TRBV5-4 and TRBJ2-1; D gene unclear. The starting material was peripheral blood, obtained in the third trimester of pregnancy. The CDR3 nucleotides read TGTGCCAGCAGCTTTAACAATGAGCAGTTCTTC. Its protein product is CASSFNNEQFF.